A single sample is the source of the 21 T cell receptor beta chains below, sequenced in a study of molecular identifiers for immune sequencing clone quantification. TCRdb passed the PCR reads through MiXCR, listing each CDR3 protein once. In the table there are about half a million distinct CDR3 sequences, around 23% of which are singletons. Specimen: naive CD8+ T cells from blood, with Jurkat cell RNA spiked in. The subset was: FACS-sorted CD8+CD4-CCR7+CD45RA+ naive T cells. These receptors originate from a human donor in good health. Some libraries in this study had Jurkat cell RNA spiked in.

Ten or more counts support this clonotype. V and J are TRBV24-1 and TRBJ2-2; weak D call: TRBD2 (5 bases). Between the trimmed V and J ends, which lost 3 bases and 5 bases, there was a span of 15 bases. The CDR3 extends over 16 amino acids. Germline CDR1 and CDR2: KGHDR and SFDVKD. CDR3 DNA: TGTGCCACCAGTGATCTCGGGAATGGTAAAACCGGGGAGCTGTTTTTT. Translating gives CATSDLGNGKTGELFF.

To note about this clonotype: This may stem from a read error, because a much larger clone lies one nucleotide away. V usage is TRBV19 and J usage is TRBJ1-4; D ambiguous. The V gene's germline CDR1 is LNHDA and CDR2 SQIVND (reference sequence). Trimming took 3 bases from V and 13 from J, leaving 12 bases between them. CDR3 length: 12 residues. CDR3: CASSIDRGRLFF. The CDR3 DNA follows: TGTGCCAGTAGTATTGATCGTGGGAGACTGTTTTTT. Full variable domain (outside the CDR3, taken from reference TRBV19 and TRBJ1-4): DGGITQSPKYLFRKEGQNVTLSCEQNLNHDAMYWYRQDPGQGLRLIYYSQIVNDFQKGDIAEGYSVSREKKESFPLTVTSAQKNPTAFYLCASSIDRGRLFFGSGTQLSVL.

This clonotype was seen more than once but under ten times. The gene calls are TRBV7-9 and TRBJ2-3; 7 nucleotides align to TRBD1. CDR1 SEHNR and CDR2 FQNEAQ come from the germline V gene (reference sequence). V gave up 3 bases and J gave up 1 base; unmatched junction bases: 10. CDR3 length equals 17 residues. CDR3 nucleotide sequence: TGTGCCAGCAGCTTTTCAAACGACAGGGTCGGCACAGATACGCAGTATTTT. It encodes CASSFSNDRVGTDTQYF.

The chain joins TRBV6-5 to TRBJ2-5; 7 bases fit TRBD1. Trimming cost V 0 bases and J 6 bases; bases outside gene matches: 7. Per germline, CDR1 MNHEY and CDR2 SVGAGI. The CDR3 contains 15 residues. CDR3 amino acids: CASSYSGGVRKTQYF. In nucleotides, the CDR3 is TGTGCCAGCAGTTACTCAGGGGGCGTACGAAAGACCCAGTACTTC.

This clonotype came up many times. J is TRBJ1-1 and V is TRBV30; unclear D gene. This CDR3 comprises 12 residues. V shed 0 bases and J shed 6 bases, with 8 bases lying between them. Germline-derived CDR1 and CDR2 are GTSNPN and SVGIG (reference sequence). CDR3 nucleotides: TGTGCCTGGAGTGTAGGGCAGGCTGAAGCTTTCTTT. It translates to CAWSVGQAEAFF.

This clonotype was seen ten or more times. The gene calls are TRBV20-1 and TRBJ2-7; 8 nucleotides line up with TRBD2. The V gene's germline CDR1 is DFQATT and CDR2 SNEGSKA (reference sequence). With 1 base clipped from V and 0 bases from J, the junction kept 5 bases outside the gene matches. There are 15 residues in the CDR3. CDR3 in DNA: TGCAGTGCTAGAGTTTCAGGGACTAGCTCCTACGAGCAGTACTTC. Residues: CSARVSGTSSYEQYF.

V usage is TRBV19 and J usage is TRBJ1-3, with TRBD1 identical over 7 bases. The CDR3 extends over 13 amino acids. Germline trimming cut 8 bases from V and 3 bases from J; bases unmatched to any gene: 4. Germline-derived CDR1 and CDR2 are LNHDA and SQIVND (reference sequence). CDR3 DNA: TGTGCCAGTGGACAGGCCGTTGGAAACACCATATATTTT. Its translation is CASGQAVGNTIYF. Filled out from reference TRBV19 and TRBJ1-3, the complete variable domain reads DGGITQSPKYLFRKEGQNVTLSCEQNLNHDAMYWYRQDPGQGLRLIYYSQIVNDFQKGDIAEGYSVSREKKESFPLTVTSAQKNPTAFYLCASGQAVGNTIYFGEGSWLTVV.

The sample holds one count of this clonotype. A much larger clone differs from this one at a single base, so this may be a read error. This chain joins TRBV24-1 and TRBJ2-1; tentatively, D is TRBD1 (5 bases). CDR1 and CDR2 from the germline V gene are KGHDR and SFDVKD. The CDR3 is made up of 14 amino acids. CDR3 region: CATSDQGSYNEQSF. The CDR3 DNA follows: TGTGCCACCAGTGACCAGGGATCCTACAATGAGCAGTCCTTC.

In this sample, this clonotype turned up many times. The CDR3 DNA reads as TGCGCCAGCAGCCAAAAACAGGGGGCAGGACAGCCCCAGCATTTT. The encoded protein is CASSQKQGAGQPQHF. The chain employs TRBV4-1 and TRBJ1-5, with 9 bases that match TRBD1. V shed 2 bases and J 7 bases; nucleotides not matched to a gene: 6. The CDR3 spans 15 residues. Germline CDR1 and CDR2: MGHRA and YSYEKL.

This clonotype was counted only a few times. This clone may be a read error of a much larger clone one base away. The chain carries TRBV20-1 and TRBJ2-7; D is perhaps TRBD1 (6 bases). Between the trimmed V and J ends, which lost 5 bases and 4 bases, there was a span of 12 bases. This CDR3 spans 12 amino acids. The germline V gene has CDR1 DFQATT and CDR2 SNEGSKA (reference sequence). The CDR3 loop reads CSAGYQGYEQYF. CDR3 nucleotide sequence: TGCAGTGCTGGGTATCAGGGGTACGAGCAGTACTTC.

As for this clonotype: A single base separates this from a much larger clone, so it may be a read error. No conserved phenylalanine or tryptophan is present at the end of the CDR3, so a read error is the likely explanation. The chain recombines TRBV3-1 with TRBJ2-7; D might be TRBD1 (6 bases). This CDR3 comprises 16 residues. CDR1 and CDR2 from the germline V gene are LGHDT and YNNKEL (reference sequence). V gave up 0 bases and J gave up 0 bases, with 12 bases separating them. The chain's CDR3 is CASSQERAGDSYEQYS. CDR3 nucleotides: TGTGCCAGCAGCCAAGAAAGGGCAGGGGACTCCTACGAGCAGTACTCC.

The rearrangement uses TRBV3-1 and TRBJ2-1; the D gene could be TRBD1 or TRBD2 (5 bases each). The CDR3 contains 16 residues. CDR1 is LGHDT, CDR2 YNNKEL, per germline (reference sequence). V lost 0 bases, J lost 8 bases, and 17 bases lay in between. In nucleotides, the CDR3 is TGTGCCAGCAGCCAAGATAGAGGGGCTAGTGGCTATGAGCAGTTCTTC. Residues: CASSQDRGASGYEQFF.

As concerns this clonotype: This may stem from a read error, because a much larger clone lies one nucleotide away. The chain employs TRBV5-5 and TRBJ1-1; D call uncertain. Looked up from germline, CDR1 is SGHKS and CDR2 is YYEKEE (reference sequence). This CDR3 has 15 residues. The CDR3 bases are TGTGCCAGCAGATTGGCACCAGGCGACGGCACTGAAGCTTTCTTT. Residues: CASRLAPGDGTEAFF.

This clonotype was found many times. The chain couples TRBV5-4 to TRBJ2-5; possible D gene TRBD1, 5 bases. CDR3 length equals 13 residues. V was cut by 2 bases and J by 2 bases, with 7 bases left in between. The germline gives CDR1 SGHNT, CDR2 YYREEE (reference sequence). The DNA of the CDR3 is TGTGCCAGCAGCTTTTCAGGGCAAGAGACCCAGTACTTC. It specifies CASSFSGQETQYF.

In this sample, this clonotype turned up a few times. The chain employs TRBV20-1 and TRBJ2-7; TRBD2 might be the D (5 bases). In germline, CDR1 is DFQATT, CDR2 SNEGSKA (reference sequence). This CDR3 spans 15 amino acids. V lost 0 bases and J lost 3, with 15 bases in between. CDR3: CSARDRRRTLYEQYF. For the CDR3, the DNA is TGCAGTGCTAGAGATAGGAGGCGGACCCTCTACGAGCAGTACTTC.

Concerning this clonotype itself: This could be a read error, since a much larger clone is one nucleotide away. The chain recombines TRBV4-3 with TRBJ2-2, with TRBD2 as a possible D gene (6 bases). This CDR3 spans 18 amino acids. Germline values: CDR1 LGHNA, CDR2 YSLEER. CDR3 region: CASSQESWAGSATGEQFF. The CDR3 DNA reads TGCGCCAGCAGCCAAGAGTCCTGGGCGGGGAGTGCGACCGGGGAGCAGTTTTTT.

This clonotype came up a few times. The chain links TRBV19 to TRBJ1-3; D is undetermined. The length of the CDR3 is 15 residues. The V gene lost 3 bases and the J gene lost 0 bases, with 9 bases spanning the gap. Per germline, CDR1 LNHDA and CDR2 SQIVND (reference sequence). CDR3 region: CASSMGYRSGNTIYF. For the CDR3, the DNA is TGTGCCAGTAGTATGGGATACCGCTCTGGAAACACCATATATTTT.

This clonotype showed up just a few times. This chain links TRBV3-1 with TRBJ2-7; TRBD1 is a possible D gene (6 bases). The germline CDR1 and CDR2 sequences are LGHDT and YNNKEL (reference sequence). V gave up 2 bases and J gave up 3 bases, with 23 bases separating them. CDR3 length: 18 residues. The CDR3 DNA reads as TGTGCCAGCAGCCAAAGCGGACAGACCATACTGCAGTACTACGAGCAGTACTTC. Protein product: CASSQSGQTILQYYEQYF.

This clonotype showed up just a few times. The J gene is TRBJ1-1, the V gene TRBV10-1, with unresolved D. Germline CDR1 WNHNN, CDR2 SYGVQD (reference sequence). The CDR3 spans 13 residues. Trimming took off 7 bases at V and 0 bases at J, with 9 bases between the two ends. CDR3 nucleotides: TGCGCCAGCATGCAGAGCATGAACACTGAAGCTTTCTTT. Residues: CASMQSMNTEAFF.

This clonotype was recorded many times. The chain links TRBV6-2 or TRBV6-3 to TRBJ1-1; D not resolved. The CDR3 contains 11 residues. The V gene lost 7 bases and the J gene lost 4 bases, with 7 bases spanning the gap. CDR1 and CDR2 (germline): MNHEY, SVGEGT. CDR3 amino acids: CASIGVTEAFF. The DNA of the CDR3 is TGTGCCAGCATCGGGGTCACTGAAGCTTTCTTT.

Only a few counts were recorded for this clonotype. No conserved phenylalanine or tryptophan ends this CDR3, so it is likely a read error. The DNA is omitted, as the CDR3 cannot be located on it reliably, and the CDR3 follows TCRdb's listing. V is TRBV6-2 or TRBV6-3 and J is TRBJ2-5; TRBD2, the table's D call, lacks a check against the DNA. The germline V gene encodes CDR1 MNHEY and CDR2 SVGEGT. The CDR3 length is 13 residues, termini included. The CDR3: CATAAWQGVRANV.